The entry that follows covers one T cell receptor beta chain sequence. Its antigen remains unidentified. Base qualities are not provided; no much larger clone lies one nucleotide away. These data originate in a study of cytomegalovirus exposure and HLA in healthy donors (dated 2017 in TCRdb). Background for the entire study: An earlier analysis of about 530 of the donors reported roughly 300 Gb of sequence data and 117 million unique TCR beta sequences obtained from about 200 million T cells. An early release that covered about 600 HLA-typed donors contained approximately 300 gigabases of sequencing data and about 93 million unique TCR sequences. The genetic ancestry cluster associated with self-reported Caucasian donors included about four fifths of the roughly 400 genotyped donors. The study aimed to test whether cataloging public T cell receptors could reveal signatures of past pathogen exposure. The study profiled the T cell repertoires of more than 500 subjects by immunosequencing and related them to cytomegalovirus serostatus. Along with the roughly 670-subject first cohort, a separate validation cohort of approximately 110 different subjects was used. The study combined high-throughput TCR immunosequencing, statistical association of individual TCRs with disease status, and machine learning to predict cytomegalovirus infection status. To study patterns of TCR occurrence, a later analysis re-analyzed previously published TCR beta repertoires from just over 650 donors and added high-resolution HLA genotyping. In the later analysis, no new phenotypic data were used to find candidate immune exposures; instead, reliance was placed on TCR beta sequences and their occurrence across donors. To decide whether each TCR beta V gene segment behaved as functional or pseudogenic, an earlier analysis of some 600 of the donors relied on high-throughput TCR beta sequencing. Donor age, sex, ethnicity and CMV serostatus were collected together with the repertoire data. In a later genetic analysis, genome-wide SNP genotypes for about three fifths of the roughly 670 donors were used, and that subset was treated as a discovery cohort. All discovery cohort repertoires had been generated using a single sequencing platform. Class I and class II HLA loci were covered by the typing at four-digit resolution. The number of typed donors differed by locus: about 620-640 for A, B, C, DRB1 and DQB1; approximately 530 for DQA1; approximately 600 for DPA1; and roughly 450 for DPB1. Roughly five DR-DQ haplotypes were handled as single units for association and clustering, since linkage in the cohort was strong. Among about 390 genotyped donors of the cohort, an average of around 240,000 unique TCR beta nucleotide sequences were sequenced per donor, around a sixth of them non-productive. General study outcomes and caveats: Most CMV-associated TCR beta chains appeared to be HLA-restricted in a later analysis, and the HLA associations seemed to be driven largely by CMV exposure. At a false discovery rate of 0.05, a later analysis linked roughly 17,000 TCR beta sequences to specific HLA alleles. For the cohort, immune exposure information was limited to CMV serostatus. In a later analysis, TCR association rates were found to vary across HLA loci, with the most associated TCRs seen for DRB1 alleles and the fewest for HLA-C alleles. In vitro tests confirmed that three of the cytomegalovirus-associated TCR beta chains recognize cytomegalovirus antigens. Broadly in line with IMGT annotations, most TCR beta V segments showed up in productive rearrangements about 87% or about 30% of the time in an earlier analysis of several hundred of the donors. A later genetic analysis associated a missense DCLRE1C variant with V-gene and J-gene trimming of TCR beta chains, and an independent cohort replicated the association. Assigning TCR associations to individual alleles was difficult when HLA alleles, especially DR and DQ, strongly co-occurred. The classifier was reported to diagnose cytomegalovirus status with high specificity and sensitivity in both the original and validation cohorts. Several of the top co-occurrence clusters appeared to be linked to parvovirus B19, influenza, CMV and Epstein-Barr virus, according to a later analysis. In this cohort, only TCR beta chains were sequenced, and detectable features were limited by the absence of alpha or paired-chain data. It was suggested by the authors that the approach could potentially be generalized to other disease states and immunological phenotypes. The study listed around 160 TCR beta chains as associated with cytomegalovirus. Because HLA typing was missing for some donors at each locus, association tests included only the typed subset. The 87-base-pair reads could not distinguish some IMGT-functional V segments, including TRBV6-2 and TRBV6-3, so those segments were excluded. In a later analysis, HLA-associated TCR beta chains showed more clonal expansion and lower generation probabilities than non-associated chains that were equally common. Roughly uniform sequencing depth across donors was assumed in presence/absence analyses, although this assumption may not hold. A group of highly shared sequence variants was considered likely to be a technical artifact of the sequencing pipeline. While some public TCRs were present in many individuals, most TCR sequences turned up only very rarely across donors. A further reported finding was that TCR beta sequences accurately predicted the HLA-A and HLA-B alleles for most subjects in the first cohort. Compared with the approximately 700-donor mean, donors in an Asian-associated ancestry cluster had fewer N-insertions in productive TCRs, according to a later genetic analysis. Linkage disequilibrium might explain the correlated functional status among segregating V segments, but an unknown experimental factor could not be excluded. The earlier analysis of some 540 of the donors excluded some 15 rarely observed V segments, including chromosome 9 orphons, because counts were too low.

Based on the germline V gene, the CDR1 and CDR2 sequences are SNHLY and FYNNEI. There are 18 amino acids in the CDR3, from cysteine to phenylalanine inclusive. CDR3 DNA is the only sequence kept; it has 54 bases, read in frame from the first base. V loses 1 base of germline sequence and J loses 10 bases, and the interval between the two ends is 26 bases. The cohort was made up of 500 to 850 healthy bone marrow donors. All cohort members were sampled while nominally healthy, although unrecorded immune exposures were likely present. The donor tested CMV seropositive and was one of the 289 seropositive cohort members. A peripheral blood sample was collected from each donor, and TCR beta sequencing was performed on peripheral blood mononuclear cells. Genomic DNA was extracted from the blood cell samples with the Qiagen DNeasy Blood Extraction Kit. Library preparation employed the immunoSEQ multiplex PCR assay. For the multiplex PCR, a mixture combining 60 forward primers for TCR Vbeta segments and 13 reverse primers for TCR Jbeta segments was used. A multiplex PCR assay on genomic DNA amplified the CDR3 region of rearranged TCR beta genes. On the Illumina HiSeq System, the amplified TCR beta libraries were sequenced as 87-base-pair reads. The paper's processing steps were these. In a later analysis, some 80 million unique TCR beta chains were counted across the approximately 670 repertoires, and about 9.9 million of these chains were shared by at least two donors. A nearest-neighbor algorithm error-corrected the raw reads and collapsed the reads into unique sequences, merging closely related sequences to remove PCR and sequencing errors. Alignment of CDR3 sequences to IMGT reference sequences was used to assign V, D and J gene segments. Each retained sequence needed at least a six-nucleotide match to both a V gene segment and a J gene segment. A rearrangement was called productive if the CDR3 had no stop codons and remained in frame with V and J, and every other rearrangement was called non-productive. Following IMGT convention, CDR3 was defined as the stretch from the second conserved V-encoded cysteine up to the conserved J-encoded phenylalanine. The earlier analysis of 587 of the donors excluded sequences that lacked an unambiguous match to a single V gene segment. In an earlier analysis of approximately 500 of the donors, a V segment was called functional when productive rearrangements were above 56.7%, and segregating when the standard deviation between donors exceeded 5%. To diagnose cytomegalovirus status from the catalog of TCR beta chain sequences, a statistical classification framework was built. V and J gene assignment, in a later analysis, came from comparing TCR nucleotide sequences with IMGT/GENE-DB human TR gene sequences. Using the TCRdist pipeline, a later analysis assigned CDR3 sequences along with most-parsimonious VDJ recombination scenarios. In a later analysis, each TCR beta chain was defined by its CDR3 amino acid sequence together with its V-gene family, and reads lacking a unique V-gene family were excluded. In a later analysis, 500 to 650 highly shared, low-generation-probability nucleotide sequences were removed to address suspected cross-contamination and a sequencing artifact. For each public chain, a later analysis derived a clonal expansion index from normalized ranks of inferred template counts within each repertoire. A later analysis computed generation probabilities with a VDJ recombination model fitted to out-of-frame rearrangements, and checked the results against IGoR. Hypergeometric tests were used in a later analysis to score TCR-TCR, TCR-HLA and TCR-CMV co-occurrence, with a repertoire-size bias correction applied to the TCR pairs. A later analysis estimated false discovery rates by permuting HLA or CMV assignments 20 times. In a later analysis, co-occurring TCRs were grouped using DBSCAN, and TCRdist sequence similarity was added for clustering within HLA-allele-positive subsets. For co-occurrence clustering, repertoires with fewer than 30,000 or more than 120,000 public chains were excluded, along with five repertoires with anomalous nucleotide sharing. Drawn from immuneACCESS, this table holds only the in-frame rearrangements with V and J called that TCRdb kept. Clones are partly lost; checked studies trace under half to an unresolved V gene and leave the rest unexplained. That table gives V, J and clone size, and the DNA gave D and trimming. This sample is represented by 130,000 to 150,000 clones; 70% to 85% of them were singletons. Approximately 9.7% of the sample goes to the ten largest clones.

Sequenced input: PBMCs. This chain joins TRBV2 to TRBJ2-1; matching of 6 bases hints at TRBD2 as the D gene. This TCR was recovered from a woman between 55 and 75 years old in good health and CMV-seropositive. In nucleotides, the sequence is TGTGCCAGCAGTGAAGGCATACCCGGAGGGGTGCGGGAAAAGGAGCAGTTCTTC. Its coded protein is CASSEGIPGGVREKEQFF.